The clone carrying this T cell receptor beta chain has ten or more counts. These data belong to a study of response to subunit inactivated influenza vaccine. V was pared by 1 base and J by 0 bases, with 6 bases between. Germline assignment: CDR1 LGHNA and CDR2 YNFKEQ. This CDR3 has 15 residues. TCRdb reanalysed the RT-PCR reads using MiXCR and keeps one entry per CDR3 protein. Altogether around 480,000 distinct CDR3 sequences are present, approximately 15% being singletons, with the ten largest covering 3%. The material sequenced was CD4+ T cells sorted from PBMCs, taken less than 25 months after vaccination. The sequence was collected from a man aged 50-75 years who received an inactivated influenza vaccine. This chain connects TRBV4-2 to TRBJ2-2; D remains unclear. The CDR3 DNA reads TGTGCCAGCAGCCAAGGCGGAGCGAACACCGGGGAGCTGTTTTTT. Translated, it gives CASSQGGANTGELFF.